A single sample gave rise to the 4 T cell receptor beta chains below, sequenced in a study of Tregs in tolerant kidney transplant recipients. TCRdb's table, derived via immunoSEQ multiplex PCR, lists solely in-frame clones and lacks some. This sample carries 110,000 or so clones, roughly 92% of them seen once, and the ten largest clones take approximately 0.59%. The sequenced sample consisted of CD4+ T cells from blood. The receptor source for this set is a human donor in good health.

The chain uses TRBV7-9 and TRBJ1-2; 12 bases line up with TRBD1. Germline CDR1 SEHNR, CDR2 FQNEAQ (reference sequence). Trimming cost V 4 bases and J 7 bases; bases outside gene matches: 4. This CDR3 is built from 14 residues. The CDR3 loop reads CASSSGQGAGGYTF. CDR3 DNA: TGTGCCAGCAGCTCGGGACAGGGGGCGGGTGGCTACACCTTC.

J is TRBJ1-1 and V is TRBV2; D is uncertain. V lost 5 bases and J lost 6, with 13 bases in between. This CDR3 comprises 13 residues. Germline CDR1 is SNHLY and CDR2 is FYNNEI. Written as DNA, the CDR3 is TGTGCCAGCAGTCTAGGAGGGTATGCTGAAGCTTTCTTT. Its protein product is CASSLGGYAEAFF.

The gene calls are TRBV18 and TRBJ1-2; 9 bases align to TRBD1. With 5 bases clipped from V and 2 bases from J, the junction kept 6 bases outside the gene matches. Germline-derived CDR1 and CDR2 are KGHSH and LQKENI. This CDR3 spans 15 amino acids. CDR3 sequence (DNA): TGTGCCAGCTCATCGGGACAGGGAGCGAACTATGGCTACACCTTC. It is translated as CASSSGQGANYGYTF.

The V and J genes are TRBV7-9 and TRBJ1-5; 7 nucleotides match TRBD1. The V gene's germline CDR1 is SEHNR and CDR2 FQNEAQ (reference sequence). This CDR3 comprises 14 residues. V lost 5 bases, J lost 2 bases, and 3 bases stayed unmatched. CDR3 protein: CASSRQGGNQPQHF. Here the CDR3 DNA reads TGTGCCAGCAGCCGACAGGGCGGCAATCAGCCCCAGCATTTT.